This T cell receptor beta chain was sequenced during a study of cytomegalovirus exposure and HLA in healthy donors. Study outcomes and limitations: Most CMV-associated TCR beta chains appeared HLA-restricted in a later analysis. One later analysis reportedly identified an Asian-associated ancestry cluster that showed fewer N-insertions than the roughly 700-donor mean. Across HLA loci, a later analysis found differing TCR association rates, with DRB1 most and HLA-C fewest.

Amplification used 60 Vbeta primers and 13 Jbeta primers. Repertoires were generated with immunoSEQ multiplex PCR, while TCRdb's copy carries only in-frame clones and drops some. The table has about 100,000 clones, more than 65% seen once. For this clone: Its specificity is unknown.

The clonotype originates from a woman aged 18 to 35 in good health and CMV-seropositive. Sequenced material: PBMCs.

The CDR3 nucleotides are TGTGCCAGCAGAGCTGACGGACTGCCGAACACTGAAGCTTTCTTT. Protein sequence: CASRADGLPNTEAFF. The rearrangement joins TRBV28 to TRBJ1-1; D remains ambiguous. The CDR3 totals 15 residues. Germline values: CDR1 MDHEN, CDR2 SYDVKM. V lost 6 bases and J 1 base, leaving 15 bases between the germline ends.